This record covers a single TCR beta chain. Its cognate antigen has yet to be identified. No much larger clone exists at a distance of one base, and base qualities are not known. This entry belongs to a study of identical twins (dated by TCRdb to 2016 to 2018). At the level of the whole study: The study deep-sequenced TCR alpha and beta repertoires from monozygotic twins, unrelated adults of various ages and cord blood to test whether fetal clonotypes persist. Replicate twin experiments were performed at different times using different library preparation protocols to rule out contamination.

Points the paper makes about the study in general: Excess twin sharing in beta out-of-frame sequences was weaker because fewer shared sequences lowered the signal-to-noise ratio. Because the same donors could not be followed over many years, the conclusions relied on cross-sectional statistical analysis. Out-of-frame TCR alpha sequences shared between twins showed an excess of low generation-probability sequences compared with coincidental sharing between unrelated individuals. Abundant cord blood beta clonotypes carried fewer insertions; young adult naive repertoires showed a weaker similar trend, while memory repertoires showed none. Invariant T cells such as MAIT and iNKT could partly confound zero-insertion analyses, though diverse VJ usage argued against this for most clonotypes. Out-of-frame TCR alpha sharing in monozygotic twins was systematically underestimated by recombination models, whereas sharing between unrelated individuals was in agreement with the recombination models.

At the junction V is shortened by 1 base and J by 2 bases, with 11 bases in between. Including the terminal cysteine and phenylalanine, the CDR3 comprises 15 residues. Of the read, only the CDR3 DNA is kept; its 45 bases are in frame from base 1. CDR1 LGHNA and CDR2 YNFKEQ were looked up in the germline V gene. All donors were healthy Caucasians. Three unrelated non-twin adults were also sequenced: a male aged 18 to 30, a male aged 50 to 60 and a female aged 50 to 60. Using Miltenyi CD45RO+ enrichment and human naive T-cell isolation kits, memory (CD45RO+) and naive T cells were isolated from PBMC. Receptor libraries were prepared by 5' RACE. Data came from an Illumina HiSeq 2000. A universal primer binding site was added through template switching, and the final cDNA carried a unique molecular identifier so that TCR cDNA molecules could be counted accurately. Specific primers in the conserved constant-segment region were used to synthesize first-strand cDNA for the TCR alpha and beta chains. To control for contamination, every cDNA library carried two barcodes: a SMART-Mk sample barcode plus Illumina barcodes. TruSeq adapter sequences, together with Illumina sample barcodes, were added in two successive PCR steps. TCR alpha and beta cDNA libraries were sequenced on the Illumina HiSeq platform with custom primers. On the authors' methods: MiGEC was used to process raw reads and extract unique molecular identifiers, and MiXCR was used to find CDR3 positions. Recombination models were inferred per individual with the repgenHMM and IGoR tools using an EM algorithm. Shared clonotype analysis was performed with the tcR package in R, normalizing sharing by the product of cloneset sizes. Out-of-frame nonproductive sequences were analyzed to study raw recombination free of thymic and clonal selection effects. TCRdb handled the public reads itself, with Q25 trimming in fastp and clone calling in MiXCR, and kept productive beta chains. Under each unique CDR3 protein, matching rows form one entry showing the most common genes and DNA. None of the V and J calls come from the authors' own analysis; TCRdb made them. In all, the sample holds under 450,000 distinct CDR3 sequences, and roughly 20% of those were seen once. Together, the top ten hold roughly an eighth of the sample.

The TCR comes from a man in his fifties or sixties in good health. The rearranged chain carries TRBV4-2 and TRBJ1-1; the D segment could be TRBD1, given 6 matching bases. Sequencing was carried out using naive T cells sorted from blood. Explained via the paper, the cell subset or site label denotes: cells isolated with a human naive T-cell isolation kit. The bases are TGTGCCAGCAGCCAAGGGGGGACAACCAACACTGAAGCTTTCTTT. It is translated as CASSQGGTTNTEAFF.